This T cell receptor beta chain was profiled in a study of blood T cell repertoires in COVID-19. Background on the study: Sites across the United States, Italy and Spain contributed samples from acute and convalescent COVID-19.

Germline-derived CDR1 and CDR2 are MDHEN and SYDVKM. CDR3 length equals 17 residues. Losses at the gene ends were 2 bases for V and 5 bases for J; bases not matched to a gene: 14. This clone was recorded only once. Sequencing used immunoSEQ multiplex PCR; TCRdb keeps in-frame clones, though not all of them. The sample holds hundreds of thousands of clones, about 85% seen once. The sample comprised peripheral blood. This chain joins TRBV28 and TRBJ1-2; TRBD1 agrees at 7 bases. The TCR sequence derives from a man between 18 and 35 years old with active or convalescent COVID-19. This chain's CDR3 is CASSLKRGTAKKYGYTF. CDR3 bases: TGTGCCAGCAGTTTAAAGAGGGGGACAGCGAAAAAATATGGCTACACCTTC.